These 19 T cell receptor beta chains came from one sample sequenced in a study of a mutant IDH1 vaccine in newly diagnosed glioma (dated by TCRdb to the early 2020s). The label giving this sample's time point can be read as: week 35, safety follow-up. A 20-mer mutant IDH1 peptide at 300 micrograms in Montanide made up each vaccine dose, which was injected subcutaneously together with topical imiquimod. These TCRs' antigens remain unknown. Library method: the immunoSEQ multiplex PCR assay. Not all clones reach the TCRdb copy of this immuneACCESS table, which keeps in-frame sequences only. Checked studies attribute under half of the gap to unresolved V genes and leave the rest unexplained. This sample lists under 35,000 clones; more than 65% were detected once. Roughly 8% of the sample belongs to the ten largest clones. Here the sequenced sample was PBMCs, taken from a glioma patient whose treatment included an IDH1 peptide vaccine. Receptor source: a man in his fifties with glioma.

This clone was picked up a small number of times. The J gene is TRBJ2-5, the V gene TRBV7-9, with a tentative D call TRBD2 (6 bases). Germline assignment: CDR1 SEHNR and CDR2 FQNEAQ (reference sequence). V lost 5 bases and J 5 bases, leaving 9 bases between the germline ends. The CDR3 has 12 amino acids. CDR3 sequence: CASSQEGETQYF. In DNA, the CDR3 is TGTGCCAGCAGCCAGGAGGGGGAGACCCAGTACTTC.

Written as DNA, the CDR3 is TGTGCCAGCAGTAAAAGGGTTAGGATCAATGAGCAGTTCTTC. Its protein is CASSKRVRINEQFF. The gene calls are TRBV28 and TRBJ2-1; D gene unclear. CDR1 MDHEN and CDR2 SYDVKM come from the germline V gene. The V and J ends lost 5 bases and 6 bases respectively, with 14 bases between them. The CDR3 runs to 14 residues.

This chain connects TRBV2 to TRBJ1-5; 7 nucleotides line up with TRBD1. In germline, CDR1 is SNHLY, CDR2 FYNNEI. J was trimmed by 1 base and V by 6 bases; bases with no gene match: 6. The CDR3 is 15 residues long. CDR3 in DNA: TGTGCCAGCAGGGGTGAACAGGGGAGCAATCAGCCCCAGCATTTT. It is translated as CASRGEQGSNQPQHF.

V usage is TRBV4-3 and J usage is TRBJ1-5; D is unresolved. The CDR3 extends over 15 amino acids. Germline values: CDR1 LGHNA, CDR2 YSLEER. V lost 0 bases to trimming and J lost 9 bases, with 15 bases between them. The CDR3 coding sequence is TGCGCCAGCAGCCAAGATGCTGCCGGGTTATTGCCCCAGCATTTT. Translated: CASSQDAAGLLPQHF.

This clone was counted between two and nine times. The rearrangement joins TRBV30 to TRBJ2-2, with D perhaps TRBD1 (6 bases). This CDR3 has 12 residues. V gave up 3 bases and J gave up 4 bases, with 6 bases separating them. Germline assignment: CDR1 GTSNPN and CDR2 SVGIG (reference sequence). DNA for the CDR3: TGTGCCTGGAGGGACAGCACCGGGGAGCTGTTTTTT. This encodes CAWRDSTGELFF.

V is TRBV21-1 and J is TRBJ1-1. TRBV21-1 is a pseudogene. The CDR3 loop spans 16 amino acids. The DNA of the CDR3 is TGTGCCAGCAGCATGCCTTACGAGTACCTGAACACTGAAGCTTTCTTT. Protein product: CASSMPYEYLNTEAFF.

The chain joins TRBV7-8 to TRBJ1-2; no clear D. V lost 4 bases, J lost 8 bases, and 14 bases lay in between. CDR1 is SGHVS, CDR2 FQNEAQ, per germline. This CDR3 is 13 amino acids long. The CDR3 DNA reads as TGTGCCAGCAGCTCCGACCGCGCCGGCGGCTACACCTTC. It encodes CASSSDRAGGYTF.

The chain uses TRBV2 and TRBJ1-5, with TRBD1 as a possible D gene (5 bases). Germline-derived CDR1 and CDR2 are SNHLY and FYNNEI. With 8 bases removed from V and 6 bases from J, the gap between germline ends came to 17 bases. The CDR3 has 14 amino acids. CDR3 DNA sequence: TGTGCCAGCGGGGGAAAAACATCCGGTCAGCCCCAGCATTTT. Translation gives CASGGKTSGQPQHF. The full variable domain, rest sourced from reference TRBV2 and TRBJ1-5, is EPEVTQTPSHQVTQMGQEVILRCVPISNHLYFYWYRQILGQKVEFLVSFYNNEISEKSEIFDDQFSVERPDGSNFTLKIRSTKLEDSAMYFCASGGKTSGQPQHFGDGTRLSIL.

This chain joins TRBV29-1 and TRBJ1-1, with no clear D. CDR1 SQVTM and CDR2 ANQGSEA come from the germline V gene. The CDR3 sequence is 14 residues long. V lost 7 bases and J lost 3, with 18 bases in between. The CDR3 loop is CSGGNLQKYTEAFF. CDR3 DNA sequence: TGCAGCGGGGGTAACCTCCAGAAGTACACTGAAGCTTTCTTT.

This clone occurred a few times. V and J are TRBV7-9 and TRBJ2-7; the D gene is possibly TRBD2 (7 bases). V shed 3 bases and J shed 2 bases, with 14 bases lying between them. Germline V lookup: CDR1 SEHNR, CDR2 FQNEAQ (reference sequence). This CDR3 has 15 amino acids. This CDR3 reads CASSFFGGPAYEQYF. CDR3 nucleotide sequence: TGTGCCAGCAGCTTTTTCGGGGGGCCTGCCTACGAGCAGTACTTC.

As DNA, the CDR3 is TGCAGCGGTGCAGAGACCTACAATGAGCAGTTCTTC. The encoded protein is CSGAETYNEQFF. V is TRBV29-1 and J is TRBJ2-1; the D is unclear. Germline CDR1 and CDR2: SQVTM and ANQGSEA. The V end lost 7 bases, the J end lost 2 bases, and 9 bases lay between the germline ends. The CDR3 has 12 amino acids.

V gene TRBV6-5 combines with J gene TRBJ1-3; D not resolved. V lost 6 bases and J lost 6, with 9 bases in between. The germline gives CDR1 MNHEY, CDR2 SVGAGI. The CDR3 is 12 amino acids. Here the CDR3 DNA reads TGTGCCAGCAGCGTACCCCCAAACACCATATATTTT. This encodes CASSVPPNTIYF.

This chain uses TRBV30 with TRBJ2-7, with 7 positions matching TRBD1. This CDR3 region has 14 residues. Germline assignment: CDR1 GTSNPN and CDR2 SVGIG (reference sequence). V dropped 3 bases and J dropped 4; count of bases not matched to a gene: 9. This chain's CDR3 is CAWSRAGTVYEQYF. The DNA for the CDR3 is TGTGCCTGGAGCCGAGCCGGGACAGTTTACGAGCAGTACTTC.

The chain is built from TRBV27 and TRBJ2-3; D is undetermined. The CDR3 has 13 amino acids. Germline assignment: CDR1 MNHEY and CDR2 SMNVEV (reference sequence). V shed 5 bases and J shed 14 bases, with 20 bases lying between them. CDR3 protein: CASSKFGIGLGYF. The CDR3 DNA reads TGTGCCAGCAGTAAGTTTGGCATCGGGCTTGGGTATTTT.

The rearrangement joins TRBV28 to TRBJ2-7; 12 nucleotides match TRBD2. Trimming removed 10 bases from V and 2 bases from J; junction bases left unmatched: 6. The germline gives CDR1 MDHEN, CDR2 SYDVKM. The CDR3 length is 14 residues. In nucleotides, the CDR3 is TGTGCCATCAACGGACTAGCGGGAACCTACGAGCAGTACTTC. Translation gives CAINGLAGTYEQYF.

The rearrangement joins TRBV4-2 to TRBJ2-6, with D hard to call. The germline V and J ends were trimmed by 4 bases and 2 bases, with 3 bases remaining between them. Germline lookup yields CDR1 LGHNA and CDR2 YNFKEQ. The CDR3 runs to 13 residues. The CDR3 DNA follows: TGTGCCAGCAGCCGAACTGGGGCCAACGTCCTGACTTTC. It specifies CASSRTGANVLTF.

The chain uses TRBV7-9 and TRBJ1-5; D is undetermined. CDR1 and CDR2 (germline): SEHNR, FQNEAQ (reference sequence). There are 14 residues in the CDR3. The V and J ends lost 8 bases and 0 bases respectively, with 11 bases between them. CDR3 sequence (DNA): TGTGCCAGCCAGGCCGGTTATAGCAATCAGCCCCAGCATTTT. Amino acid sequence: CASQAGYSNQPQHF.

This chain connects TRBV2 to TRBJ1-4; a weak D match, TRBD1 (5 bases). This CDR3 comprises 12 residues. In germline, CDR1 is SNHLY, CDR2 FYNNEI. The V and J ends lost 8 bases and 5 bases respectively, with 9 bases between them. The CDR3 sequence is CASGAENEKLFF. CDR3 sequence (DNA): TGTGCCAGCGGGGCGGAGAATGAAAAACTGTTTTTT. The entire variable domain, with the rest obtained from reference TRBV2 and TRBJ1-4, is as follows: EPEVTQTPSHQVTQMGQEVILRCVPISNHLYFYWYRQILGQKVEFLVSFYNNEISEKSEIFDDQFSVERPDGSNFTLKIRSTKLEDSAMYFCASGAENEKLFFGSGTQLSVL.

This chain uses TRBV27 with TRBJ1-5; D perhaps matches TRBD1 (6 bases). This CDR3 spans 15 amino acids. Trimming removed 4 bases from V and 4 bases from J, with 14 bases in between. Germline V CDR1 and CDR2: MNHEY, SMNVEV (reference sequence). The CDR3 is CASSYPDRLNQPQHF. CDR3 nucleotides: TGTGCCAGCAGTTATCCAGACAGGCTGAATCAGCCCCAGCATTTT.